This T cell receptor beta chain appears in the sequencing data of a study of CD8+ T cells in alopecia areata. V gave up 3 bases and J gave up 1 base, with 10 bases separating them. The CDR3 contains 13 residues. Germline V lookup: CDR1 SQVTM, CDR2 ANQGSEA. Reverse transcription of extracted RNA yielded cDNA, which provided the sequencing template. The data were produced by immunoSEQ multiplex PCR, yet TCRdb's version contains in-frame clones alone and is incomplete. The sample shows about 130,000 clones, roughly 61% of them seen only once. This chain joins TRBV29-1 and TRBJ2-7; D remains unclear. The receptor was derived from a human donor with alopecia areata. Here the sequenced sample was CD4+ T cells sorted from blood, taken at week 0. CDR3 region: CSVEVGWSYEQYF. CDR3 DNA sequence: TGCAGCGTTGAGGTCGGGTGGTCCTACGAGCAGTACTTC.